These T cell receptor beta chains were read from a single sample in a study of Ad26.COV2.S vaccination and SARS-CoV-2 variants. Repertoires were generated with immunoSEQ multiplex PCR, while TCRdb's copy carries only in-frame clones and drops some. There are 300,000 to 500,000 clones in the sample; about 85% occur only once, and 3% to 3.5% lies in the top ten. The sequences come from peripheral blood, collected in a trial of Ad26.COV2.S vaccine versus placebo. The receptors were gathered from a person aged 18-65 years who received the Ad26.COV2.S COVID-19 vaccine or a placebo. The CDR3 runs from the conserved cysteine through the conserved F or W. The D gene is left open where the match is weak.

d_call j_call v_call cdr3_aa
. TRBJ1-2 TRBV5-8 CASSIGPNYGYTF
. TRBJ1-2 TRBV5-6 CASSLELEANYGYTF
TRBD1 TRBJ1-2 TRBV2 CASYRGASGYTF
. TRBJ2-5 TRBV5-1 CASSSLQETQYF
. TRBJ1-2 TRBV7-9 CASSSRQLGYGYTF
TRBD2 TRBJ2-3 TRBV19 CASSIDPWTSGGATDTQYF
. TRBJ1-5 TRBV19 CASNRISGGNQPQHF
TRBD2 TRBJ2-5 TRBV6-5 CASRPGGALQETQYF
. TRBJ1-1 TRBV28 CATTGYTEAFF
. TRBJ2-2 TRBV7-6 CASSLRAGTNTGELFF
TRBD1 TRBJ2-6 TRBV6-2/TRBV6-3 CASSYPGTGFAGANVLTF
TRBD1 TRBJ2-3 TRBV29-1 CSATGGLTDTQYF
. TRBJ2-1 TRBV5-4 CASSFAPKPGEQFF
TRBD2 TRBJ2-3 TRBV25-1 CASSERGEGLHTDTQYF
TRBD1 TRBJ2-7 TRBV19 CASSPRTGNYEQYF
. TRBJ1-1 TRBV21-1 CASNWDRGGNTEAFF
TRBD1 TRBJ1-1 TRBV2 CASSTRTGNTEAFF
. TRBJ1-1 TRBV27 CASSLDGNTEAFF
. TRBJ1-6 TRBV25-1 CASSELKGENSPLHF
TRBD2 TRBJ2-2 TRBV11-2 CASILVAGGGELFF
TRBD1 TRBJ1-1 TRBV29-1 CSVYDRVNPEAFF
TRBD2 TRBJ2-2 TRBV12-5 CASGLGTRRTGELFF
. TRBJ2-7 TRBV11-2 CASSLDGGLSSYEQYF
. TRBJ1-4 TRBV4-1 CASSHLSAGLGEKLFF
TRBD2 TRBJ2-7 TRBV7-2 CASSLPPGGAGNNEQYF
. TRBJ1-4 TRBV5-4 CASSTGTEDEKLFF
. TRBJ1-1 TRBV6-5 CASSYTENTEAFF
. TRBJ1-2 TRBV6-1 CASSDRVLVGYTF
. TRBJ1-5 TRBV6-2/TRBV6-3 CASSWNSNQPQHF
. TRBJ1-1 TRBV6-5 CASSPRHVNTEAFF
. TRBJ1-1 TRBV6-1 CASSERVPTEAFF
. TRBJ2-7 TRBV6-2/TRBV6-3 CASSWGPAGEQYF
TRBD1 TRBJ2-1 TRBV28 CASRPTGVGEQFF
. TRBJ1-4 TRBV18 CASSPELLGNEKLFF
. TRBJ1-3 TRBV5-1 CASSLGGVSGNTIYF
. TRBJ2-1 TRBV21-1 CASSSNRRNEQFF
. TRBJ1-6 TRBV7-2 CASSQQRTKSSYNSPLHF